A single sample gave rise to the 10 T cell receptor beta chains below, sequenced in a study of breast tumors, draining lymph nodes, adjacent tissues. TCRdb itself ran the multiplex PCR reads through MiXCR, one entry per CDR3 protein. The table lists about 270,000 distinct CDR3 sequences, over 25% of them singletons. Breast cancer patients provided tissue from their axillary draining lymph nodes. Sequenced material: axillary lymph node tissue. All receptors derive from a female donor with breast cancer. Some clones in this sample may be carry-over from other donors' samples.

The rearrangement links TRBV20-1 to TRBJ2-7; no definite D call. Per the germline V gene, CDR1 is DFQATT and CDR2 is SNEGSKA (reference sequence). V lost 2 bases and J 8 bases, leaving 16 bases between the germline ends. This CDR3 has 13 residues. CDR3 DNA: TGCAGTGCTAGAAGACACTCCACCGACAAGCAGTACTTC. Its protein is CSARRHSTDKQYF.

This clonotype is a singleton in its sample. This chain joins TRBV5-4 and TRBJ2-3; the D gene is possibly TRBD2 (5 bases). Trimming removed 3 bases from V and 7 bases from J, with 18 bases in between. Germline values: CDR1 SGHNT, CDR2 YYREEE (reference sequence). The CDR3 is 15 amino acids. CDR3 coding DNA: TGTGCCAGCAGCTCTCCAGGCCGGGATCTCCATACGCAGTATTTT. Encoded protein: CASSSPGRDLHTQYF.

This clonotype was recorded at least ten times. This chain links TRBV30 with TRBJ2-3, with 9 bases fitting TRBD2. The length of the CDR3 is 13 residues. V dropped 0 bases and J dropped 14; count of bases not matched to a gene: 9. Germline V CDR1 and CDR2: GTSNPN, SVGIG (reference sequence). For the CDR3, the DNA is TGTGCCTGGAGTGTACCAGTAGCGGGAGCCGCGTATTTT. The encoded protein is CAWSVPVAGAAYF.

As for this clonotype: At one boundary the junction diverges from the germline segment, which might be a read error. The chain recombines TRBV4-1 with TRBJ2-7; no clear D. Germline values: CDR1 MGHRA, CDR2 YSYEKL. The CDR3 spans 18 residues. This chain's CDR3 is CASSQDSDEIVGSNEQYF. CDR3 in DNA: TGCGCCAGCAGCCAAGATTCCGATGAAATTGTGGGCTCCAACGAGCAGTACTTC.

This clonotype was seen many times. J is TRBJ2-5 and V is TRBV15; 7 positions agree with TRBD1. The germline gives CDR1 LNHNV, CDR2 YYDKDF (reference sequence). V lost 1 base and J lost 2; bases outside the gene matches: 4. This CDR3 region has 15 residues. The CDR3 DNA is TGTGCCACCAGCAGAGCCCCGGGACAGCAAGAGACCCAGTACTTC. Translation: CATSRAPGQQETQYF.

This clonotype came up many times. V is TRBV11-3 and J is TRBJ2-5; 7 nucleotides line up with TRBD2. The CDR3 contains 14 residues. CDR1 SGHNT and CDR2 YENEEA come from the germline V gene. V lost 4 bases and J lost 2; bases outside the gene matches: 4. The CDR3 DNA is TGTGCCAGCAGCTCCCGGGACTATCAAGAGACCCAGTACTTC. Protein: CASSSRDYQETQYF.

This clonotype was found many times. The chain links TRBV20-1 to TRBJ2-1; 15 bases fit TRBD2. Unmatched junction bases numbered 14, after V lost 2 bases and J lost 0 bases. Germline values: CDR1 DFQATT, CDR2 SNEGSKA (reference sequence). This CDR3 spans 21 amino acids. The chain's CDR3 is CSARPLPGLAGGLSSYNEQFF. CDR3 sequence (DNA): TGCAGTGCTAGACCCCTCCCGGGACTAGCGGGAGGACTAAGCTCCTACAATGAGCAGTTCTTC.

In this sample, this clonotype turned up many times. The rearrangement links TRBV24-1 to TRBJ1-2; the match to TRBD1 covers 12 bases. CDR3 length equals 16 residues. The V gene's germline CDR1 is KGHDR and CDR2 SFDVKD. V dropped 4 bases and J dropped 4; count of bases not matched to a gene: 6. CDR3 sequence (DNA): TGTGCCACCAGTGACCCCGGGACAGGGGGCGTCTATGGCTACACCTTC. The encoded protein is CATSDPGTGGVYGYTF.

For this clonotype: The CDR3 ends on some other residue instead of the conserved phenylalanine or tryptophan, so this is likely a read error. The chain employs TRBV7-9 and TRBJ2-5, with 9 bases matching TRBD2. V lost 1 base, J lost 5 bases, and 8 bases stayed unmatched. Germline lookup yields CDR1 SEHNR and CDR2 FQNEAQ (reference sequence). The CDR3 runs to 16 residues. The chain's CDR3 is CASSLGASGTVETQYY. CDR3 in DNA: TGTGCCAGCAGCTTAGGTGCTAGCGGGACAGTGGAGACCCAGTACTAC.

Ten or more counts support this clonotype. The chain couples TRBV2 to TRBJ2-1, with D perhaps matching TRBD2 (5 bases). Germline V gives CDR1 SNHLY, CDR2 FYNNEI. V was shortened by 7 bases and J by 3 bases, with 10 bases between the two germline ends. The CDR3 is made up of 13 amino acids. The CDR3 spells CASMILGYNEQFF. The CDR3 DNA reads TGTGCCAGCATGATACTAGGCTACAATGAGCAGTTCTTC.